The 29 T cell receptor beta chains reported below all come from one sample, sequenced in a study of cytomegalovirus exposure and HLA in healthy donors. PCR primers comprised 60 Vbeta and 13 Jbeta primers. Profiled with immunoSEQ multiplex PCR; TCRdb holds only in-frame clones, not every one. The sample lists under 200,000 clones, approximately 81% seen once, with 2% to 3% in the top ten. Sequencing was done on a sample of PBMCs. The receptors were gathered from a female donor in good health and CMV-seronegative.

This clone was observed a few times. The J gene is TRBJ2-1, the V gene TRBV7-8, with 11 nucleotides matching TRBD2. With 0 bases clipped from V and 2 bases from J, the junction kept 3 bases outside the gene matches. This CDR3 is 17 amino acids long. Germline CDR1 reads SGHVS; CDR2 reads FQNEAQ. The CDR3 DNA follows: TGTGCCAGCAGCTTAGCAGGGACTAGCGGAGCCTACAATGAGCAGTTCTTC. Translating it yields CASSLAGTSGAYNEQFF.

In the case of this clone: At one boundary the junction diverges from the germline segment, which might be a read error. The rearrangement links TRBV7-2 to TRBJ2-7; TRBD1 aligns across 7 bases. Germline V gives CDR1 SGHTA, CDR2 FQGNSA. The CDR3 spans 15 residues. In DNA, the CDR3 is TGTGCCAGCAGCCGGGTCGACAGGGCGTCCTACGGGCAGTACTTC. Its translation: CASSRVDRASYGQYF.

The chain carries TRBV7-3 and TRBJ2-5; 9 nucleotides line up with TRBD1. The CDR3 length is 15 residues. CDR1 and CDR2 from the germline V gene are SGHTA and FQGTGA. V lost 5 bases and J lost 4; bases outside the gene matches: 8. The CDR3 spells CASSETGGTVETQYF. In DNA form, the CDR3 reads TGTGCCAGCAGCGAGACAGGGGGAACGGTAGAGACCCAGTACTTC.

The rearrangement uses TRBV28 and TRBJ2-7, with TRBD2 identical over 8 bases. J lost 1 base, V lost 6 bases, and 5 bases had no gene match. The CDR3 is 14 residues long. Germline V gives CDR1 MDHEN, CDR2 SYDVKM. CDR3 loop: CASRGTSRSYEQYF. DNA of the CDR3: TGTGCCAGCAGAGGGACTAGTAGGTCCTACGAGCAGTACTTC.

The J gene is TRBJ1-1, the V gene TRBV19; D perhaps matches TRBD1 (6 bases). CDR1 is LNHDA, CDR2 SQIVND, per germline (reference sequence). V lost 0 bases to trimming and J lost 4 bases, with 9 bases between them. The CDR3 sequence is 14 residues long. The CDR3 loop reads CASSIEGRGTEAFF. CDR3 sequence (DNA): TGTGCCAGTAGTATAGAAGGCAGGGGCACTGAAGCTTTCTTT.

This chain joins TRBV6-6 and TRBJ1-2; a possible D gene is TRBD1 (5 bases). This CDR3 comprises 14 residues. CDR1 and CDR2 from the germline V gene are MNHNY and SVGAGI (reference sequence). V was cut by 5 bases and J by 8 bases, with 18 bases left in between. CDR3 nucleotide sequence: TGTGCCAGCAGTGACCGGGCCGACAGCGCGGGCTACACCTTC. Translating gives CASSDRADSAGYTF.

This chain connects TRBV4-3 to TRBJ2-2, with 8 bases that match TRBD1. The CDR3 has 15 residues. CDR1 and CDR2 from the germline V gene are LGHNA and YSLEER. J lost 7 bases, V lost 4 bases, and 8 bases had no gene match. The chain's CDR3 is CASSRIQGADGELFF. The CDR3 bases are TGCGCCAGCAGCCGAATTCAGGGGGCGGACGGGGAGCTGTTTTTT.

This chain uses TRBV5-4 with TRBJ2-4; TRBD2 agrees at 11 bases. The CDR3 length is 15 residues. Germline V gives CDR1 SGHNT, CDR2 YYREEE (reference sequence). The V segment lost 4 bases and the J segment 5 bases; nucleotides outside the gene matches: 5. The chain's CDR3 is CASSILAGDQNIQYF. The CDR3, as DNA: TGTGCCAGCAGCATACTAGCGGGAGACCAAAACATTCAGTACTTC.

This clone occurred a few times. This chain uses TRBV11-2 with TRBJ1-1; D is unresolved. V lost 1 base to trimming and J lost 9 bases, with 12 bases between them. Germline loops: CDR1 SGHAT, CDR2 FQNNGV. The CDR3 runs 13 residues. The CDR3 is CASSLVPGQQAFF. CDR3 in DNA: TGTGCCAGCAGCTTAGTGCCAGGCCAGCAAGCTTTCTTT.

This clone has more than one count but fewer than ten. Here the CDR3 DNA reads TGTGCCAGCAGCACCACTAGCGGGAGGGCCAAAAACATTCAGTACTTC. This encodes CASSTTSGRAKNIQYF. V is TRBV11-3 and J is TRBJ2-4; 12 positions match TRBD2. Trimming cost V 5 bases and J 1 base; bases outside gene matches: 3. The CDR3 totals 16 residues. The germline CDR1 and CDR2 sequences are SGHNT and YENEEA.

V is TRBV7-8 and J is TRBJ1-1; D is perhaps TRBD1 (5 bases). Trimming took off 5 bases at V and 3 bases at J, with 13 bases between the two ends. CDR1 and CDR2 (germline): SGHVS, FQNEAQ. CDR3 length: 14 residues. The CDR3 spells CASSPGGMDTEAFF. CDR3 nucleotides: TGTGCCAGCAGCCCGGGGGGAATGGACACTGAAGCTTTCTTT. Complete variable domain (other parts from reference TRBV7-8 and TRBJ1-1): GAGVSQSPRYKVAKRGQDVALRCDPISGHVSLFWYQQALGQGPEFLTYFQNEAQLDKSGLPSDRFFAERPEGSVSTLKIQRTQQEDSAVYLCASSPGGMDTEAFFGQGTRLTVV.

This clone has ten or more counts. The chain couples TRBV30 to TRBJ1-4; 9 bases agree with TRBD1. The germline V gene encodes CDR1 GTSNPN and CDR2 SVGIG (reference sequence). The J segment lost 7 bases and the V segment lost 0 bases, leaving 6 bases of the junction unmatched. The CDR3 has 15 amino acids. CDR3 residues: CAWSVLGQGFEKLFF. CDR3 in DNA: TGTGCCTGGAGTGTACTGGGACAGGGTTTTGAAAAACTGTTTTTT.

In its sample, this clone was seen a few times. The gene calls are TRBV18 and TRBJ2-7; TRBD2 is a possible D gene (7 bases). Germline CDR1 is KGHSH and CDR2 is LQKENI. This CDR3 comprises 14 residues. Trimming cost V 2 bases and J 5 bases, with 13 bases left between them. CDR3 in amino acids: CASSPRGGLHEQYF. In nucleotides, the CDR3 is TGTGCCAGCTCACCAAGGGGGGGATTGCACGAGCAGTACTTC.

The rearrangement joins TRBV7-8 to TRBJ1-2; D possibly corresponds to TRBD1 (6 bases). In germline, CDR1 is SGHVS, CDR2 FQNEAQ. The germline V and J ends were trimmed by 1 base and 4 bases, with 7 bases remaining between them. The CDR3 spans 13 residues. CDR3 sequence: CASSLEGVYGYTF. Written as DNA, the CDR3 is TGTGCCAGCAGCTTAGAGGGGGTCTATGGCTACACCTTC.

The gene calls are TRBV27 and TRBJ2-7; D possibly corresponds to TRBD1 (7 bases). Germline V CDR1 and CDR2: MNHEY, SMNVEV (reference sequence). Trimming shortened V by 3 bases and J by 3 bases, and 12 bases separated the two germline ends. The CDR3 is 14 amino acids. The CDR3 loop is CASSLSQGGYEQYF. In DNA form, the CDR3 reads TGTGCCAGCAGTTTGAGCCAGGGGGGCTACGAGCAGTACTTC.

This chain links TRBV6-1 with TRBJ2-5, with D perhaps matching TRBD2 (6 bases). The V gene lost 1 base and the J gene lost 5 bases, with 14 bases spanning the gap. CDR1 is MNHNS and CDR2 is SASEGT in the germline V gene. The CDR3 totals 15 residues. The CDR3 protein is CASSEEVAVLETQYF. DNA of the CDR3: TGTGCCAGCAGTGAAGAAGTAGCGGTTTTGGAGACCCAGTACTTC.

The V call is TRBV9, the J call TRBJ1-2; unclear D gene. The V gene lost 0 bases and the J gene lost 7 bases, with 10 bases spanning the gap. Germline V CDR1 and CDR2: SGDLS, YYNGEE. The CDR3 has 13 residues. CDR3 in DNA: TGTGCCAGCAGCGTAGCCAGTCGGGGTGGCTACACCTTC. It yields the protein CASSVASRGGYTF.

For the CDR3, the DNA is TGTGCCAGTAGTATGCCAGGGGAACTGTTTTTT. The encoded protein is CASSMPGELFF. This chain links TRBV19 with TRBJ1-4; possible D gene TRBD1, 6 bases. Germline CDR1 is LNHDA and CDR2 is SQIVND (reference sequence). The CDR3 consists of 11 residues. The V end lost 3 bases, the J end lost 12 bases, and 8 bases lay between the germline ends.

This clone was picked up a small number of times. The chain links TRBV28 to TRBJ1-1, with D tentatively TRBD1 (5 bases). Trimming took 6 bases from V and 13 from J, leaving 21 bases between them. There are 13 residues in the CDR3. Per germline, CDR1 MDHEN and CDR2 SYDVKM. The DNA for the CDR3 is TGTGCCAGCAGCCCGGGGGGGACCTTTTTTGGTTTCTTT. Translation gives CASSPGGTFFGFF. The whole variable domain, remainder taken from reference TRBV28 and TRBJ1-1, is DVKVTQSSRYLVKRTGEKVFLECVQDMDHENMFWYRQDPGLGLRLIYFSYDVKMKEKGDIPEGYSVSREKKERFSLILESASTNQTSMYLCASSPGGTFFGFFGQGTRLTVV.

The chain combines TRBV5-8 with TRBJ1-2; 8 bases fit TRBD1. This CDR3 contains 14 residues. V lost 2 bases and J lost 6; bases outside the gene matches: 6. Germline loops: CDR1 SGHTS, CDR2 YDEGEE. CDR3 nucleotide sequence: TGTGCCAGCAGCTTCGGCAGGGGGCGTGATGGCTACACCTTC. Its protein product is CASSFGRGRDGYTF. Supplemented by reference TRBV5-8 and TRBJ1-2, the full variable domain reads EAGVTQSPTHLIKTRGQQATLRCSPISGHTSVYWYQQALGLGLQFLLWYDEGEERNRGNFPPRFSGRQFPNYSSELNVNALELEDSALYLCASSFGRGRDGYTFGSGTRLTVV.

J is TRBJ2-7 and V is TRBV5-1, with D perhaps TRBD1 (6 bases). Trimming removed 3 bases at V and 0 bases at J, with 28 bases between. The CDR3 is made up of 20 amino acids. Germline V gene sequence: CDR1 SGHRS, CDR2 YFSETQ. CDR3 sequence: CASSWTTGWGRNPDSYEQYF. For the CDR3, the DNA is TGCGCCAGCAGCTGGACGACAGGTTGGGGCCGAAACCCAGACTCCTACGAGCAGTACTTC. Supplemented by reference TRBV5-1 and TRBJ2-7, the full variable domain reads KAGVTQTPRYLIKTRGQQVTLSCSPISGHRSVSWYQQTPGQGLQFLFEYFSETQRNKGNFPGRFSGRQFSNSRSEMNVSTLELGDSALYLCASSWTTGWGRNPDSYEQYFGPGTRLTVT.

The rearrangement uses TRBV7-2 and TRBJ2-2; the match to TRBD2 covers 13 bases. Losses at the gene ends were 4 bases for V and 6 bases for J; bases not matched to a gene: 5. The germline CDR1 and CDR2 sequences are SGHTA and FQGNSA. The CDR3 is 16 amino acids. In DNA form, the CDR3 reads TGTGCCAGCAGCTCACGGACTAGCGGGAGTGCCGGGGAGCTGTTTTTT. It encodes CASSSRTSGSAGELFF.

The J gene is TRBJ2-7, the V gene TRBV28, with 8 bases identical to TRBD1. Looked up from germline, CDR1 is MDHEN and CDR2 is SYDVKM. Unmatched junction bases numbered 8, after V lost 10 bases and J lost 0 bases. This CDR3 is 14 amino acids long. CDR3 sequence (DNA): TGTGCCACCAACAGGGGGAGGAGCTCCTACGAGCAGTACTTC. Protein product: CATNRGRSSYEQYF.

J is TRBJ1-2 and V is TRBV4-1; TRBD1 might be the D (5 bases). In germline, CDR1 is MGHRA, CDR2 YSYEKL. V was trimmed by 1 base and J by 8 bases, leaving 17 bases between them. The CDR3 loop spans 15 amino acids. The CDR3 reads CASSQGDRTASGYTF. CDR3 nucleotides: TGCGCCAGCAGCCAAGGAGACAGAACAGCCTCCGGCTACACCTTC.

The chain is built from TRBV28 and TRBJ2-2; 8 bases line up with TRBD2. This CDR3 has 16 amino acids. Germline trimming cut 3 bases from V and 4 bases from J; bases unmatched to any gene: 7. The germline V gene has CDR1 MDHEN and CDR2 SYDVKM. The CDR3 DNA is TGTGCCAGCAGTTTTTCTATCGGGGGGGGCACCGGGGAGCTGTTTTTT. The encoded protein is CASSFSIGGGTGELFF. Drawing the rest from reference TRBV28 and TRBJ2-2, the complete variable domain is DVKVTQSSRYLVKRTGEKVFLECVQDMDHENMFWYRQDPGLGLRLIYFSYDVKMKEKGDIPEGYSVSREKKERFSLILESASTNQTSMYLCASSFSIGGGTGELFFGEGSRLTVL.

Only a few counts were recorded for this clone. The chain joins TRBV2 to TRBJ2-7; possible D gene TRBD1, 5 bases. The CDR3 runs to 11 residues. The germline V gene encodes CDR1 SNHLY and CDR2 FYNNEI. V was trimmed by 5 bases and J by 9 bases, leaving 11 bases between them. The CDR3 reads CASSPRGAQYF. The CDR3 DNA sequence: TGTGCCAGCAGTCCGCGTGGGGCGCAGTACTTC.

The chain uses TRBV9 and TRBJ1-2; 7 nucleotides match TRBD1. Germline-derived CDR1 and CDR2 are SGDLS and YYNGEE. This CDR3 has 19 residues. V was pared by 0 bases and J by 0 bases, with 14 bases of the junction left unmatched. The CDR3 DNA sequence: TGTGCCAGCAGCGTAGGGTCCCCCGAGACAGGGACCACTAACTATGGCTACACCTTC. It is translated as CASSVGSPETGTTNYGYTF.

The chain combines TRBV2 with TRBJ1-4, with D possibly TRBD1 on 5 matching bases. Between the trimmed V and J ends, which lost 6 bases and 13 bases, there was a span of 15 bases. The CDR3 sequence is 12 residues long. Per the germline V gene, CDR1 is SNHLY and CDR2 is FYNNEI. CDR3 loop: CASRGEAGGLFF. As DNA, the CDR3 is TGTGCCAGCAGGGGGGAGGCTGGTGGACTGTTTTTT.

The chain has TRBV28 and TRBJ2-3; D remains ambiguous. The germline gives CDR1 MDHEN, CDR2 SYDVKM. V gave up 4 bases and J gave up 1 base, with 12 bases separating them. The CDR3 totals 15 residues. The DNA for the CDR3 is TGTGCCAGCAGTTCAACCTGGCTGGGCACAGATACGCAGTATTTT. Translation gives CASSSTWLGTDTQYF.